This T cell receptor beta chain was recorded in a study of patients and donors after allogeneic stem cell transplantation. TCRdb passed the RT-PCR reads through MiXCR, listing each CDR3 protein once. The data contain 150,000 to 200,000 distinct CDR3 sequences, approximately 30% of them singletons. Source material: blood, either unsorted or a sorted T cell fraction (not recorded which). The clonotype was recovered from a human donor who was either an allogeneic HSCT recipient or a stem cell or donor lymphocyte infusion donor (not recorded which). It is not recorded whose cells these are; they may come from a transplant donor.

The CDR3 loop is CASSPGQGRETQYF. The CDR3 nucleotides read TGTGCCAGCTCGCCGGGACAGGGACGGGAGACCCAGTACTTC. The chain uses TRBV27 and TRBJ2-5, with 9 bases lining up with TRBD1. J lost 5 bases, V lost 8 bases, and 9 bases had no gene match. The CDR3 spans 14 residues. From germline, CDR1 is MNHEY and CDR2 SMNVEV (reference sequence).